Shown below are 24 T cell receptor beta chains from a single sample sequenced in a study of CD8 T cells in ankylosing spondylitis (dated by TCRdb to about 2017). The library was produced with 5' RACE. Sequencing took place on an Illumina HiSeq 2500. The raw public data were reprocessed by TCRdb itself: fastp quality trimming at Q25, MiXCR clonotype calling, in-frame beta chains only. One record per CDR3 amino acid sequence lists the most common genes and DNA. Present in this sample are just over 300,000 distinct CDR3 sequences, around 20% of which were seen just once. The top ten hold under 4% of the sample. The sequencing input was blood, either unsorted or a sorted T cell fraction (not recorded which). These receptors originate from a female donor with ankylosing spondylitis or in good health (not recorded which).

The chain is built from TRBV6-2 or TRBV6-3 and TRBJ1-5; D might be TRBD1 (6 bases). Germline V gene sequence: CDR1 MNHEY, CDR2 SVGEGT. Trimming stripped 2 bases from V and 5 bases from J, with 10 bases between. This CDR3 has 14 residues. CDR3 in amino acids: CASSYGTRYQPQHF. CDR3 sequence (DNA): TGTGCCAGCAGTTACGGGACACGATATCAGCCCCAGCATTTT.

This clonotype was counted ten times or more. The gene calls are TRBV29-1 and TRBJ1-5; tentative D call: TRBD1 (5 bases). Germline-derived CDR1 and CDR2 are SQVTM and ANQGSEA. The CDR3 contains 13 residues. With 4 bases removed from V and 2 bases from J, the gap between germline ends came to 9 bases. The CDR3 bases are TGCAGCGTTGGTCTGGGGGGCAATCAGCCCCAGCATTTT. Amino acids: CSVGLGGNQPQHF.

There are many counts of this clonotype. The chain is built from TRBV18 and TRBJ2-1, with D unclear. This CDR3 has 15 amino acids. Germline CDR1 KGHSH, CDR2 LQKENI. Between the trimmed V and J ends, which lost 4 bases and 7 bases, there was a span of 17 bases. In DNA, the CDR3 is TGTGCCAGCTCACATGACATTCCCCCCAAGAATGAGCAGTTCTTC. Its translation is CASSHDIPPKNEQFF. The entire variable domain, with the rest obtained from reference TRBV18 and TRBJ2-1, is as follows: NAGVMQNPRHLVRRRGQEARLRCSPMKGHSHVYWYRQLPEEGLKFMVYLQKENIIDESGMPKERFSAEFPKEGPSILRIQQVVRGDSAAYFCASSHDIPPKNEQFFGPGTRLTVL.

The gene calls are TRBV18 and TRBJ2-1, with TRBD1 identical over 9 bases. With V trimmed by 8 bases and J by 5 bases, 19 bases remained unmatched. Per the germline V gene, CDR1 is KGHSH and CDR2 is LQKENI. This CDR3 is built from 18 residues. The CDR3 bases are TGTGCCAGCAACCCGGGGTTCCTCGGGACAGGGACGAACAATGAGCAGTTCTTC. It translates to CASNPGFLGTGTNNEQFF.

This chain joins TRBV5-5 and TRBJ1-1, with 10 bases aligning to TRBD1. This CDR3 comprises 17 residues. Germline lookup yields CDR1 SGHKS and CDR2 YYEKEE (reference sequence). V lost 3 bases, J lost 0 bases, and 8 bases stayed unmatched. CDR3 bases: TGTGCCAGCAGCTGGACCGGGACAGGGGAACTGAACACTGAAGCTTTCTTT. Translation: CASSWTGTGELNTEAFF. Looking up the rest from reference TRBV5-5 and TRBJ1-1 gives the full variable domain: DAGVTQSPTHLIKTRGQQVTLRCSPISGHKSVSWYQQVLGQGPQFIFQYYEKEERGRGNFPDRFSARQFPNYSSELNVNALLLGDSALYLCASSWTGTGELNTEAFFGQGTRLTVV.

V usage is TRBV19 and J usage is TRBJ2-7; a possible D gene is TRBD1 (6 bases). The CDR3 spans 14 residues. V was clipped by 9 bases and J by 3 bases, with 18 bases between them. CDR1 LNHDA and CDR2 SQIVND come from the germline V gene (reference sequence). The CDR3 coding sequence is TGTGCCAGCTCAGCAGGGGCCCCCGACTACGAGCAGTACTTC. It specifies CASSAGAPDYEQYF.

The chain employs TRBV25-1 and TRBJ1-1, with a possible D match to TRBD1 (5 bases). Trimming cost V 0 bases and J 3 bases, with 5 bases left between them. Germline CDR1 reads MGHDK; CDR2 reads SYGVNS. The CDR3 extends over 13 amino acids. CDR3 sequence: CASSEYRDTEAFF. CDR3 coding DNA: TGTGCCAGCAGTGAATACAGGGACACTGAAGCTTTCTTT.

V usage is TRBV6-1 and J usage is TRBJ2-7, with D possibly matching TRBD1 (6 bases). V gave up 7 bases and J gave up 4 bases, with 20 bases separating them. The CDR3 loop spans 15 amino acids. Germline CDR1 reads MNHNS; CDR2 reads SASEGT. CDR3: CASTRTGRGRYEQYF. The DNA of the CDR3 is TGTGCCAGCACAAGAACAGGGCGTGGAAGATACGAGCAGTACTTC.

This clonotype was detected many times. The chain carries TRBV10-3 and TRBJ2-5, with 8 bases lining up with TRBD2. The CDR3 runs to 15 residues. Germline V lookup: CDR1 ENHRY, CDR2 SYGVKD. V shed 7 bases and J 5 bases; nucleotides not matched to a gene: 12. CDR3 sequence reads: CAIKKKAGVGETQYF. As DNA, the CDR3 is TGTGCCATCAAGAAGAAAGCGGGAGTTGGGGAGACCCAGTACTTC.

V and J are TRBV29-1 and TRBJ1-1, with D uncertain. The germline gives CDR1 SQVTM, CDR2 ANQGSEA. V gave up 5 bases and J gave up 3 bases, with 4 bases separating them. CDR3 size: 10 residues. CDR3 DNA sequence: TGCAGCGTTTCGGACACTGAAGCTTTCTTT. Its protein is CSVSDTEAFF. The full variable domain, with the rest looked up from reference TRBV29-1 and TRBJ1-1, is SAVISQKPSRDICQRGTSLTIQCQVDSQVTMMFWYRQQPGQSLTLIATANQGSEATYESGFVIDKFPISRPNLTFSTLTVSNMSPEDSSIYLCSVSDTEAFFGQGTRLTVV.

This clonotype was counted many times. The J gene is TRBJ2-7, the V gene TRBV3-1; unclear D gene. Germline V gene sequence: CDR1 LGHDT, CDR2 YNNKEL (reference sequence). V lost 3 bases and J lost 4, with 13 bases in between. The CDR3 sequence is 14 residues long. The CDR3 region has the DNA TGTGCCAGCAGCCAGGGAAGGGTAACGTACGAGCAGTACTTC. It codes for CASSQGRVTYEQYF.

The CDR3 is CASSQTDYEQFF. CDR3 DNA: TGTGCCAGCAGCCAGACCGACTACGAGCAGTTCTTC. V is TRBV7-9 and J is TRBJ2-1, with D perhaps TRBD2 (5 bases). V was cut by 5 bases and J by 10 bases, with 12 bases left in between. Germline V gene data show CDR1 as SEHNR and CDR2 as FQNEAQ (reference sequence). The CDR3 extends over 12 amino acids.

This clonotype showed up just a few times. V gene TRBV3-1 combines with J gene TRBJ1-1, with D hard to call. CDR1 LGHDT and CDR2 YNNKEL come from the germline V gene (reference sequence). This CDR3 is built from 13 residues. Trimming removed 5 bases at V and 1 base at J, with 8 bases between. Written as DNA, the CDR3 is TGTGCCAGCAGCTTCGCACAGAACACTGAAGCTTTCTTT. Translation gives CASSFAQNTEAFF.

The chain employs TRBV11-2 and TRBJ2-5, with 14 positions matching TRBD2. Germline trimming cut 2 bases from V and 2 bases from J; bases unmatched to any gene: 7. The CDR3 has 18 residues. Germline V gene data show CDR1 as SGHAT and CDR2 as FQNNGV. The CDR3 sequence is CASSLSRTSGRFQETQYF. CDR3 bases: TGTGCCAGCAGCTTAAGTCGGACTAGCGGGAGGTTTCAAGAGACCCAGTACTTC.

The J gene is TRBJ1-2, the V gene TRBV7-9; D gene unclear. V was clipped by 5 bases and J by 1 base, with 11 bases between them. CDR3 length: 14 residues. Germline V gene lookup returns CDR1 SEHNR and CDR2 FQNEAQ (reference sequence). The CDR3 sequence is CASSPIQFNYGYTF. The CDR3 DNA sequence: TGTGCCAGCAGCCCGATTCAGTTTAACTATGGCTACACCTTC.

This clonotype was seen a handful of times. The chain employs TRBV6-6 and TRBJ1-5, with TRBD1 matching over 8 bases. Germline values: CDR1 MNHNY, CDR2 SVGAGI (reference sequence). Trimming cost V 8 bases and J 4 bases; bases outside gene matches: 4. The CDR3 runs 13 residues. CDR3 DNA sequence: TGTGCCAGCGACAGGGGAGGGAATCAGCCCCAGCATTTT. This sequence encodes CASDRGGNQPQHF.

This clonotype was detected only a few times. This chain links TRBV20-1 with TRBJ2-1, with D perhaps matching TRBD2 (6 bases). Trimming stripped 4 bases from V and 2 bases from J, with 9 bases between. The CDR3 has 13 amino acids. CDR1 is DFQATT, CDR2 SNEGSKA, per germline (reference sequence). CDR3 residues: CSAIADTYNEQFF. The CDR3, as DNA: TGCAGTGCTATAGCGGACACCTACAATGAGCAGTTCTTC.

CDR3 nucleotides: TGTGCCAGCAAAACTAGCGGGAGATGGGATGAGCAGTTCTTC. Its translation is CASKTSGRWDEQFF. The chain combines TRBV6-1 with TRBJ2-1, with 11 bases fitting TRBD2. CDR3 length: 14 amino acids. Germline V CDR1 and CDR2: MNHNS, SASEGT. Unmatched junction bases numbered 7, after V lost 7 bases and J lost 8 bases.

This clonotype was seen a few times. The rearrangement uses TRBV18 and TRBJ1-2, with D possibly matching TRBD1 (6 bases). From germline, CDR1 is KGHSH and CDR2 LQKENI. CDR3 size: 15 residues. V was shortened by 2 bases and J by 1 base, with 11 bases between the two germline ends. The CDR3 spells CASSPGQNVNYGYTF. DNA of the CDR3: TGTGCCAGCTCACCAGGACAGAATGTTAACTATGGCTACACCTTC.

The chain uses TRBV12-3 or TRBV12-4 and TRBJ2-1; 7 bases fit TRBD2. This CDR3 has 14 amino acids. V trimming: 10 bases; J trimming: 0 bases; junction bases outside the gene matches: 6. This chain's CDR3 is CAIPRTSSYNEQFF. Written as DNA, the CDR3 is TGTGCCATCCCGAGGACTAGCTCCTACAATGAGCAGTTCTTC.

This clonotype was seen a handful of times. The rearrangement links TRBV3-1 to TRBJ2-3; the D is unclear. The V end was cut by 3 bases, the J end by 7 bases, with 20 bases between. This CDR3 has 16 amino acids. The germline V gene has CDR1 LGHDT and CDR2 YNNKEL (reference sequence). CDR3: CASSHLVVAELNTQYF. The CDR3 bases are TGTGCCAGCAGCCATCTTGTCGTGGCGGAGTTGAATACGCAGTATTTT.

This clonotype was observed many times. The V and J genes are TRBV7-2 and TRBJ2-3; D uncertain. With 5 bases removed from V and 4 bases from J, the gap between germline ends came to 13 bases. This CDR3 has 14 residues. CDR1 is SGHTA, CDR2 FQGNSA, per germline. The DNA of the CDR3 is TGTGCCAGCAGCCCGGCTAGAGTGGCAGATACGCAGTATTTT. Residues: CASSPARVADTQYF.

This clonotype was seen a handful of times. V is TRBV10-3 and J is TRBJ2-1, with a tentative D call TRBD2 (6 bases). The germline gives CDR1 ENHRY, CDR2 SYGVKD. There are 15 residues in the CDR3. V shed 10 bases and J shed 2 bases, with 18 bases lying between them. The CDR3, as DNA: TGTGCCACCCTCTATAGCGGCGAAGCCTACAATGAGCAGTTCTTC. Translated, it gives CATLYSGEAYNEQFF.

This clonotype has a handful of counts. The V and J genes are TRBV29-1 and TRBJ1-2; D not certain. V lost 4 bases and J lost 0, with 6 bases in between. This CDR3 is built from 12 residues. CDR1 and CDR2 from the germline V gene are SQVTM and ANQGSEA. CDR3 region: CSVVNTNYGYTF. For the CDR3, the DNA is TGCAGCGTTGTAAACACTAACTATGGCTACACCTTC.